The 31 T cell receptor beta chains below come from one sample, sequenced in a study of shared clonotypes between healthy human individuals. The data were produced by immunoSEQ multiplex PCR, yet TCRdb's version contains in-frame clones alone and is incomplete. The table shows about 2.1 million clones, with around 93% occurring only once. Naive CD8 cells were CD45RO-negative, positively selected for CCR7, excluding terminally differentiated effector memory CD45RA+ cells. What was sequenced was naive CD8+ T cells from PBMCs. Receptors were obtained from a man between 18 and 29 years old in good health. Some clones in this sample may be carry-over from other donors' samples.

The chain carries TRBV21-1 and TRBJ2-2; the table names TRBD2, a call not compared with the DNA. TRBV21-1 is a pseudogene. This CDR3 is 20 amino acids long. The CDR3 is CASSKNHQGLAGGLTGELFF. The CDR3 coding sequence is TGTGCCAGCAGCAAAAACCATCAGGGGCTAGCGGGAGGATTAACCGGGGAGCTGTTTTTT.

The sample holds a few counts of this clone. In DNA, the CDR3 is TGTGCCAGCCTCGCTACAGGGGAGAACACTGAAGCTTTCTTT. Translating gives CASLATGENTEAFF. The chain carries TRBV9 and TRBJ1-1; 7 bases fit TRBD1. Germline CDR1 is SGDLS and CDR2 is YYNGEE. Unmatched junction bases numbered 7, after V lost 7 bases and J lost 1 base. The length of the CDR3 is 14 residues.

This chain uses TRBV19 with TRBJ2-5; D gene ambiguous. The CDR3 has 12 amino acids. Trimming took off 4 bases at V and 7 bases at J, with 10 bases between the two ends. CDR1 and CDR2 from the germline V gene are LNHDA and SQIVND (reference sequence). Written as DNA, the CDR3 is TGTGCCAGTAGTACCGGCATGGGGACCCAGTACTTC. Encoded protein: CASSTGMGTQYF.

V is TRBV7-2 and J is TRBJ2-1, with a tentative D call TRBD1 (5 bases). There are 16 residues in the CDR3. CDR1 and CDR2 from the germline V gene are SGHTA and FQGNSA. Trimming left V 4 bases short and J 0 bases short, with 13 bases between. The CDR3 DNA reads as TGTGCCAGCAGCTCAGCATGGACAATCTCCTACAATGAGCAGTTCTTC. It is translated as CASSSAWTISYNEQFF.

This chain uses TRBV9 with TRBJ1-3; no clear D gene. Trimming cost V 2 bases and J 4 bases, with 7 bases left between them. Germline CDR1 reads SGDLS; CDR2 reads YYNGEE. The CDR3 extends over 13 amino acids. CDR3 in DNA: TGTGCCAGCAGCGTTGACAAGGGAAACACCATATATTTT. Its protein product is CASSVDKGNTIYF.

The CDR3 reads CASSEFRYNQPQHF. CDR3 sequence (DNA): TGTGCCAGCAGTGAGTTTCGATACAATCAGCCCCAGCATTTT. The V call is TRBV2, the J call TRBJ1-5; D is uncertain. The V gene's germline CDR1 is SNHLY and CDR2 FYNNEI. CDR3 length: 14 amino acids. V dropped 3 bases and J dropped 3 bases, with 9 bases sitting between them.

This clone appeared once. The chain uses TRBV28 and TRBJ2-7; 10 positions match TRBD2. After removal of 4 bases from V and 2 bases from J, the junction contained 5 bases not matched to a gene. From germline, CDR1 is MDHEN and CDR2 SYDVKM. The length of the CDR3 is 15 residues. The CDR3 coding sequence is TGTGCCAGCAGTTATAGCGGGAGGCCCCCCTACGAGCAGTACTTC. It is translated as CASSYSGRPPYEQYF.

The rearrangement joins TRBV6-9 to TRBJ1-2, with 7 nucleotides matching TRBD1. This CDR3 has 15 amino acids. J lost 8 bases, V lost 4 bases, and 13 bases had no gene match. The germline V gene has CDR1 MNHGY and CDR2 SVAAGI. The CDR3 nucleotides are TGTGCCAGCAGTTTGACACAGGGGAACCGAAACGGCTACACCTTC. Protein sequence: CASSLTQGNRNGYTF.

The table lists this clone with a count of one. The CDR3 here is CASSVNGEPHNEQFF. The CDR3 nucleotides read TGTGCCAGCAGCGTAAATGGGGAGCCCCACAATGAGCAGTTCTTC. The chain has TRBV9 and TRBJ2-1, with a weak D call TRBD2 (5 bases). The CDR3 is 15 amino acids. Germline CDR1 SGDLS, CDR2 YYNGEE. V lost 1 base and J 5 bases, leaving 13 bases between the germline ends.

This chain uses TRBV28 with TRBJ2-5, with D hard to call. Per the germline V gene, CDR1 is MDHEN and CDR2 is SYDVKM. This CDR3 contains 14 residues. The ends were cut back, 6 bases at V and 5 bases at J, with 16 bases in the middle. The CDR3 protein is CASRQPRSRETQYF. The DNA of the CDR3 is TGTGCCAGCAGACAACCCCGGAGTCGGGAGACCCAGTACTTC.

The V and J genes are TRBV4-1 and TRBJ1-2; 7 bases align to TRBD1. Per germline, CDR1 MGHRA and CDR2 YSYEKL. The length of the CDR3 is 17 residues. V lost 1 base and J lost 1; bases outside the gene matches: 9. CDR3 residues: CASSQVPADRFNYGYTF. CDR3 coding DNA: TGCGCCAGCAGCCAAGTCCCTGCGGACAGGTTTAACTATGGCTACACCTTC.

The V gene is TRBV4-3, the J gene TRBJ2-1, with TRBD2 matching over 9 bases. Trimming took 7 bases from V and 3 from J; bases not matched to a gene: 4. CDR1 and CDR2 (germline): LGHNA, YSLEER. This CDR3 region has 14 residues. The CDR3 nucleotides read TGCGCCAGCAAGGCGGGAGGGGACTACAATGAGCAGTTCTTC. Its translation is CASKAGGDYNEQFF.

The chain combines TRBV11-1 with TRBJ2-5; D is unclear. The V end was cut by 3 bases, the J end by 2 bases, with 13 bases between. There are 15 residues in the CDR3. The germline V gene has CDR1 SGHAT and CDR2 FQDESV (reference sequence). The CDR3 nucleotides read TGTGCCAGCAGCTTTCCCGGAGAGTTTCAAGAGACCCAGTACTTC. Translated: CASSFPGEFQETQYF.

The gene calls are TRBV15 and TRBJ1-4; weak D call: TRBD1 (6 bases). The germline CDR1 and CDR2 sequences are LNHNV and YYDKDF (reference sequence). V was cut by 5 bases and J by 5 bases, with 12 bases left in between. CDR3 length equals 14 residues. The DNA for the CDR3 is TGTGCCACCAGCCTCGGACAGACCAATGAAAAACTGTTTTTT. As protein: CATSLGQTNEKLFF. Drawing the rest from reference TRBV15 and TRBJ1-4, the complete variable domain is DAMVIQNPRYQVTQFGKPVTLSCSQTLNHNVMYWYQQKSSQAPKLLFHYYDKDFNNEADTPDNFQSRRPNTSFCFLDIRSPGLGDTAMYLCATSLGQTNEKLFFGSGTQLSVL.

The chain combines TRBV27 with TRBJ2-3; perhaps TRBD1 as D (6 bases). In germline, CDR1 is MNHEY, CDR2 SMNVEV (reference sequence). This CDR3 has 13 amino acids. V lost 6 bases, J lost 2 bases, and 9 bases lay in between. The CDR3 loop reads CASRGHTTDTQYF. In DNA, the CDR3 is TGTGCCAGCAGGGGACACACCACAGATACGCAGTATTTT.

The V and J genes are TRBV27 and TRBJ2-7; 8 nucleotides match TRBD1. J was trimmed by 4 bases and V by 0 bases; bases with no gene match: 5. This CDR3 is built from 15 residues. CDR1 MNHEY and CDR2 SMNVEV come from the germline V gene (reference sequence). The CDR3 coding sequence is TGTGCCAGCAGTTTATCGACAGGGGTTGCATACGAGCAGTACTTC. Protein: CASSLSTGVAYEQYF.

The chain has TRBV6-4 and TRBJ1-1; D is perhaps TRBD1 (6 bases). This CDR3 contains 15 residues. CDR1 and CDR2 from the germline V gene are MRHNA and SNTAGT. With 3 bases removed from V and 4 bases from J, the gap between germline ends came to 15 bases. This CDR3 reads CASSEGVKGVTEAFF. The CDR3 DNA reads as TGTGCCAGCAGTGAAGGAGTGAAGGGGGTCACTGAAGCTTTCTTT.

On this clone itself: This same CDR3 is encoded by further DNA sequences in the sample. The chain carries TRBV5-6 and TRBJ2-3, with D unresolved. The CDR3 sequence is 11 residues long. CDR1 is SGHDT and CDR2 is YYEEEE in the germline V gene. Trimming shortened V by 1 base and J by 6 bases, and 3 bases separated the two germline ends. The chain's CDR3 is CASSLTDTQYF. The CDR3 bases are TGTGCCAGCAGCTTGACCGATACGCAGTATTTT.

The chain carries TRBV5-1 and TRBJ2-3; 13 bases map to TRBD2. Germline V gene lookup returns CDR1 SGHRS and CDR2 YFSETQ. The CDR3 extends over 17 amino acids. V was clipped by 2 bases and J by 1 base; unmatched bases: 4. The CDR3 here is CASSFTTSGRRTDTQYF. The CDR3 DNA is TGCGCCAGCAGCTTCACGACTAGCGGGAGGCGCACAGATACGCAGTATTTT.

Note on this clone: The sample has other DNA sequences that encode this CDR3 too. The CDR3 DNA reads TGTGCCAGTAGTATTGGGCTGGGCGGGGAGCTGTTTTTT. Its translation is CASSIGLGGELFF. The chain links TRBV19 to TRBJ2-2; D remains ambiguous. Trimming pared 3 bases from V and 7 bases from J, leaving 9 bases between. This CDR3 contains 13 residues. From germline, CDR1 is LNHDA and CDR2 SQIVND (reference sequence).

The chain recombines TRBV28 with TRBJ2-1, with 7 bases identical to TRBD1. Germline CDR1 reads MDHEN; CDR2 reads SYDVKM. The CDR3 spans 16 residues. Trimming at V came to 7 bases and at J to 7 bases, leaving 16 bases not matched to a gene. The CDR3 nucleotides read TGTGCCAGCACCCTTTCAGCCAGGGGGTTTTCTAATGAGCAGTTCTTC. Its protein product is CASTLSARGFSNEQFF. The variable domain in full, with the rest retrieved from reference TRBV28 and TRBJ2-1, is DVKVTQSSRYLVKRTGEKVFLECVQDMDHENMFWYRQDPGLGLRLIYFSYDVKMKEKGDIPEGYSVSREKKERFSLILESASTNQTSMYLCASTLSARGFSNEQFFGPGTRLTVL.

As concerns this clone: The same CDR3 also results from other DNA sequences found in this sample. The chain recombines TRBV19 with TRBJ1-5; D call uncertain. Germline CDR1 LNHDA, CDR2 SQIVND (reference sequence). V dropped 1 base and J dropped 4 bases, with 5 bases sitting between them. This CDR3 has 13 residues. CDR3 in DNA: TGTGCCAGTAGTATAGGTGGTAATCAGCCCCAGCATTTT. Its protein is CASSIGGNQPQHF.

In its sample, this clone was seen a few times. The chain joins TRBV7-9 to TRBJ2-1; D tentatively reads TRBD1 or TRBD2 (5 bases each). CDR3 size: 16 residues. Germline CDR1 reads SEHNR; CDR2 reads FQNEAQ (reference sequence). The germline V and J ends were trimmed by 3 bases and 4 bases, with 16 bases remaining between them. In nucleotides, the CDR3 is TGTGCCAGCAGCTTCGAGGGACGGACCCTTTACAATGAGCAGTTCTTC. Protein product: CASSFEGRTLYNEQFF.

This clone came up once. The rearrangement joins TRBV27 to TRBJ1-1, with a tentative D call TRBD1 (6 bases). The germline CDR1 and CDR2 sequences are MNHEY and SMNVEV (reference sequence). Trimming left V 0 bases short and J 0 bases short, with 20 bases between. The CDR3 contains 19 residues. CDR3 sequence: CASSLSQITLDRLNTEAFF. The CDR3 DNA reads TGTGCCAGCAGTTTATCCCAAATAACCCTAGACAGGTTGAACACTGAAGCTTTCTTT.

V is TRBV5-6 and J is TRBJ2-3; D gene ambiguous. The CDR3 has 16 residues. Germline CDR1 SGHDT, CDR2 YYEEEE. The ends were cut back, 4 bases at V and 4 bases at J, with 19 bases in the middle. DNA for the CDR3: TGTGCCAGCAGCCAGCTTACCCAAGATTCTTCAGATACGCAGTATTTT. Translating it yields CASSQLTQDSSDTQYF.

This sequence joins TRBV19 and TRBJ2-7; D gene uncertain. The CDR3 contains 13 residues. Between the trimmed V and J ends, which lost 3 bases and 2 bases, there was a span of 8 bases. Germline V gene lookup returns CDR1 LNHDA and CDR2 SQIVND (reference sequence). The CDR3 nucleotides read TGTGCCAGTAGTATTAAGGCTCCCTACGAGCAGTACTTC. This translates into CASSIKAPYEQYF.

Only one count was recorded for this clone. The chain has TRBV11-2 and TRBJ2-1; 7 bases fit TRBD2. CDR1 is SGHAT and CDR2 is FQNNGV in the germline V gene. This CDR3 region has 15 residues. The trim removed 5 bases at V and 5 bases at J, leaving 9 bases unmatched. The DNA for the CDR3 is TGTGCCAGCAGCCCCCCCGGGACTACAAACAATGAGCAGTTCTTC. Protein sequence: CASSPPGTTNNEQFF.

The rearrangement links TRBV2 to TRBJ2-7; 12 positions match TRBD1. Trimming cost V 3 bases and J 2 bases; bases outside gene matches: 8. The length of the CDR3 is 17 residues. The germline CDR1 and CDR2 sequences are SNHLY and FYNNEI. CDR3 DNA sequence: TGTGCCAGCAGTGATGTTTCCCGGGACAGGGGGCCCTACGAGCAGTACTTC. It codes for CASSDVSRDRGPYEQYF.

This clone appeared once. J is TRBJ1-4 and V is TRBV28, with D tentatively TRBD1 (6 bases). In germline, CDR1 is MDHEN, CDR2 SYDVKM. This CDR3 spans 15 amino acids. The V end was cut by 3 bases, the J end by 4 bases, with 12 bases between. The CDR3 bases are TGTGCCAGCAGTTTTCTGCAGGGGAATAATGAAAAACTGTTTTTT. It codes for CASSFLQGNNEKLFF.

The chain uses TRBV28 and TRBJ1-2, with 7 bases aligning to TRBD1. V dropped 4 bases and J dropped 4; count of bases not matched to a gene: 12. The CDR3 length is 16 residues. Germline V gene data show CDR1 as MDHEN and CDR2 as SYDVKM. The CDR3 DNA follows: TGTGCCAGCAGTTGGGGCGAAACCGGACAGGTCTATGGCTACACCTTC. Translating it yields CASSWGETGQVYGYTF.

The CDR3 loop reads CASSLRGFYNEQFF. In DNA, the CDR3 is TGTGCCAGCAGCTTGCGGGGATTCTACAATGAGCAGTTCTTC. The rearrangement joins TRBV5-6 to TRBJ2-1; TRBD2 might be the D (5 bases). V dropped 1 base and J dropped 3 bases, with 8 bases sitting between them. From germline, CDR1 is SGHDT and CDR2 YYEEEE. CDR3 size: 14 residues.